The 16 T cell receptor beta chains below all came from one sample that was sequenced in a study of CD8+ T cells in alopecia areata. Treatment described: oral pan-JAK inhibitor, 5-10 mg twice daily. Once RNA had been extracted, it was reverse transcribed into cDNA to act as the sequencing template. Clones were sequenced by immunoSEQ multiplex PCR, and TCRdb holds only the in-frame ones, with some missing. The table shows under 250,000 clones, with around 57% occurring only once. The sample was CD4+ T cells sorted from blood, taken at week 4, from a patient treated with tofacitinib. All receptors derive from a human donor with alopecia areata.

The V call is TRBV2, the J call TRBJ2-7, with 9 bases that match TRBD1. This CDR3 has 14 amino acids. CDR1 SNHLY and CDR2 FYNNEI come from the germline V gene. J lost 1 base, V lost 5 bases, and 3 bases had no gene match. CDR3 in amino acids: CASSTGGASYEQYF. The CDR3 nucleotides are TGTGCCAGCAGTACAGGGGGCGCTTCCTACGAGCAGTACTTC.

The V and J genes are TRBV4-1 and TRBJ1-5; D is uncertain. The CDR3 is 14 residues long. V dropped 3 bases and J dropped 4 bases, with 10 bases sitting between them. Germline V lookup: CDR1 MGHRA, CDR2 YSYEKL. CDR3: CASSQVGRNQPQHF. The CDR3, as DNA: TGCGCCAGCAGCCAGGTGGGCAGAAATCAGCCCCAGCATTTT.

The chain has TRBV6-1 and TRBJ2-7, with 7 bases identical to TRBD1. V gave up 5 bases and J gave up 6 bases; unmatched junction bases: 7. The germline gives CDR1 MNHNS, CDR2 SASEGT. CDR3 size: 13 residues. For the CDR3, the DNA is TGTGCCAGCAGTCTCGGACAGGTTCGCGAGCAGTACTTC. Amino acid sequence: CASSLGQVREQYF.

The V and J genes are TRBV6-1 and TRBJ2-6, with D perhaps TRBD1 (5 bases). V was shortened by 5 bases and J by 1 base, with 6 bases between the two germline ends. CDR3 length equals 14 residues. Per germline, CDR1 MNHNS and CDR2 SASEGT. The CDR3 DNA is TGTGCCAGCAGTACAGGTTCTGGGGCCAACGTCCTGACTTTC. It is translated as CASSTGSGANVLTF.

This chain joins TRBV29-1 and TRBJ2-3; TRBD2 aligns across 7 bases. Germline V gives CDR1 SQVTM, CDR2 ANQGSEA. The CDR3 has 13 residues. V lost 6 bases and J lost 2; bases outside the gene matches: 5. The DNA of the CDR3 is TGCAGCGTCAACCGGGACTACACAGATACGCAGTATTTT. Translation gives CSVNRDYTDTQYF.

The rearrangement uses TRBV9 and TRBJ1-2; D gene unclear. CDR1 SGDLS and CDR2 YYNGEE come from the germline V gene. The CDR3 consists of 15 residues. V shed 0 bases and J shed 6 bases, with 15 bases lying between them. The CDR3 spells CASSVAGWAADGYTF. CDR3 nucleotide sequence: TGTGCCAGCAGCGTAGCCGGATGGGCAGCCGATGGCTACACCTTC.

The J gene is TRBJ2-7, the V gene TRBV5-8; D is ambiguous. The ends were cut back, 4 bases at V and 6 bases at J, with 20 bases in the middle. The CDR3 loop spans 15 amino acids. Germline V CDR1 and CDR2: SGHTS, YDEGEE. The CDR3 DNA is TGTGCCAGCAGCGCCTCTTTGGGTATCATCGGCGAGCAGTACTTC. Residues: CASSASLGIIGEQYF.

This clone was counted once. The chain is built from TRBV9 and TRBJ1-6; D uncertain. V was clipped by 3 bases and J by 8 bases, with 15 bases between them. This CDR3 contains 15 residues. Germline CDR1 reads SGDLS; CDR2 reads YYNGEE. In DNA, the CDR3 is TGTGCCAGCAGCGGGAGCCCGGTTGGAGATTCACCCCTCCACTTT. Its protein product is CASSGSPVGDSPLHF.

A few counts support this clone. This chain links TRBV29-1 with TRBJ2-7, with 9 bases matching TRBD1. From germline, CDR1 is SQVTM and CDR2 ANQGSEA. The CDR3 runs to 13 residues. After removal of 7 bases from V and 5 bases from J, the junction contained 9 bases not matched to a gene. CDR3 nucleotides: TGCAGCGCTACGGGACAGGGTTACCACGAGCAGTACTTC. Translated, it gives CSATGQGYHEQYF.

The chain's CDR3 is CASRPTSQETQYF. The CDR3 DNA reads as TGTGCCAGCAGACCTACGTCGCAAGAGACCCAGTACTTC. The rearrangement links TRBV27 to TRBJ2-5; D is unresolved. This CDR3 region has 13 residues. CDR1 and CDR2 (germline): MNHEY, SMNVEV (reference sequence). The V end lost 6 bases, the J end lost 2 bases, and 10 bases lay between the germline ends.

This rearrangement joins TRBV29-1 to TRBJ2-1, with 9 bases that match TRBD1. This CDR3 spans 13 amino acids. Germline CDR1 is SQVTM and CDR2 is ANQGSEA. Losses at the gene ends were 7 bases for V and 8 bases for J; bases not matched to a gene: 9. The CDR3 here is CSAGTGIFDEQFF. DNA for the CDR3: TGCAGCGCCGGGACAGGGATTTTTGATGAGCAGTTCTTC.

This clone has more than one count but fewer than ten. The genes are TRBV28 and TRBJ2-7; no clear D gene. V was clipped by 2 bases and J by 2 bases, with 7 bases between them. Germline assignment: CDR1 MDHEN and CDR2 SYDVKM. The CDR3 loop spans 13 amino acids. For the CDR3, the DNA is TGTGCCAGCAGTTTAGCAGGCACCTACGAGCAGTACTTC. Its translation: CASSLAGTYEQYF.

A few counts support this clone. The V gene is TRBV2, the J gene TRBJ1-2, with D possibly matching TRBD1 (5 bases). The V gene lost 6 bases and the J gene lost 4 bases, with 15 bases spanning the gap. The CDR3 runs 14 residues. Per germline, CDR1 SNHLY and CDR2 FYNNEI. CDR3 DNA: TGTGCCAGCAGCCTCAGGGAGAGGAGCTATGGCTACACCTTC. It specifies CASSLRERSYGYTF.

V and J are TRBV30 and TRBJ1-1; D ambiguous. Germline assignment: CDR1 GTSNPN and CDR2 SVGIG (reference sequence). V was cut by 4 bases and J by 1 base, with 10 bases left in between. The CDR3 spans 13 residues. The CDR3 here is CAWISWENTEAFF. CDR3 nucleotides: TGTGCCTGGATCTCCTGGGAGAACACTGAAGCTTTCTTT.

V and J are TRBV12-5 and TRBJ1-5, with a tentative D call TRBD1 (5 bases). The germline V and J ends were trimmed by 6 bases and 4 bases, with 13 bases remaining between them. Per germline, CDR1 LGHNT and CDR2 FRNRAP. The CDR3 has 14 residues. This chain's CDR3 is CASGGRQPNQPQHF. DNA for the CDR3: TGTGCTAGTGGGGGTAGACAGCCTAATCAGCCCCAGCATTTT.

This clone was recorded a few times. The chain has TRBV30 and TRBJ2-2, with 8 positions matching TRBD1. This CDR3 comprises 16 residues. After removal of 2 bases from V and 4 bases from J, the junction contained 9 bases not matched to a gene. Germline values: CDR1 GTSNPN, CDR2 SVGIG (reference sequence). The CDR3 DNA sequence: TGTGCCTGGAGTACGACTCAGGGGGCGGTCACCGGGGAGCTGTTTTTT. It specifies CAWSTTQGAVTGELFF.